Listed below are T cell receptor beta chains from one sample, sequenced in a study of T cells in Graves' hyperthyroidism and ophthalmopathy. TCRdb re-derived calls from the multiplex PCR reads in MiXCR, one entry per CDR3 protein. Of fewer than 550,000 distinct CDR3 sequences in the sample, around a quarter are singletons; the top ten hold about 11%. Sequencing was done on a sample of blood. Receptors were obtained from a woman between 25 and 40 years old with Graves' ophthalmopathy. The CDR3 runs from the conserved cysteine through the conserved F or W. The size field is filled for only some rows; it gives once, few, many or a size class.

J	V	size	CDR3
TRBJ1-5	TRBV6-2/TRBV6-3	.	CASGPAQPQHF
TRBJ1-1	TRBV5-1	.	CASSAKTPNTEAFF
TRBJ1-5	TRBV7-9	many	CASSPDTLKPQHF
TRBJ1-5	TRBV28	.	CASSWLRGFSNQPQHF
TRBJ1-5	TRBV18	few	CASSPNIDNQPQHF
TRBJ1-5	TRBV19	few	CASSIARGNQPQHF
TRBJ1-2	TRBV18	many	CASSQSGTPISYGYTF
TRBJ1-1	TRBV6-1	.	CASSRGVRTEAFF
TRBJ1-2	TRBV18	.	CASSPPGGLGYTF
TRBJ2-1	TRBV12-3/TRBV12-4	many	CASSLPLRYNEQFF
TRBJ1-1	TRBV6-1	.	CASRTDMNTEAWF
TRBJ2-7	TRBV11-2	many	CASSQGGGYVTYEQYF
TRBJ2-5	TRBV6-5	many	CASSYTGGGGPRETQYF
TRBJ1-6	TRBV30	few	CAWSDGLNSPLHF
TRBJ1-5	TRBV12-3/TRBV12-4	many	CASTTGGGQPQHF
TRBJ1-1	TRBV5-1	many	CASSLDHNTEAFF
TRBJ2-3	TRBV28	.	CASSPWTSGSFSPDTQYF
TRBJ2-2	TRBV7-8	many	CASSSGVTNTGELFF
TRBJ1-1	TRBV7-9	few	CASDSYFMNTEAFF
TRBJ2-7	TRBV7-2	many	CATRGGASYEQYF
TRBJ1-5	TRBV19	many	CASSPAPDRVQPQHF
TRBJ2-7	TRBV2	.	CASSATGTPQYEQYF
TRBJ1-2	TRBV10-3	many	CAISEFVGGYTF
TRBJ2-2	TRBV7-2	many	CASSPGTRTGELFF
TRBJ2-7	TRBV12-3/TRBV12-4	few	CASANGGLVSYEQYF
TRBJ2-5	TRBV27	many	CASSTLQGSTETQYF
TRBJ1-2	TRBV6-1	few	CASSELRGAGYGYTF
TRBJ1-1	TRBV12-3/TRBV12-4	many	CASSLDRTGVENTEAFF
TRBJ1-2	TRBV24-1	many	CATSDGSNYGYTF
TRBJ2-7	TRBV30	.	CAWSGGQGYEQYF
TRBJ2-5	TRBV9	many	CASSVSGGAVETQYF
TRBJ1-2	TRBV15	many	CATSRSGTGFGYTF
TRBJ1-6	TRBV6-5	many	CASKRDINSPLHF
TRBJ2-5	TRBV12-3/TRBV12-4	.	CASSEHRRGDQYF
TRBJ1-2	TRBV15	.	CATSRESAGGPTNYGYTF
TRBJ1-2	TRBV2	many	CASSYTGTGYGYTF
TRBJ2-5	TRBV20-1	.	CSARSQETQYF
TRBJ1-2	TRBV6-5	few	CASSYRGTGYGYTF
TRBJ1-5	TRBV29-1	many	CSVGGTANQPQHF
TRBJ2-2	TRBV20-1	many	CSARDNRDRAGGELFF
TRBJ2-7	TRBV4-1	.	CASSQESAGTASYEQYF
TRBJ2-7	TRBV12-3/TRBV12-4	few	CASSPTSGGEGVEQYF
TRBJ2-5	TRBV20-1	many	CSASPRTSLGETQYF
TRBJ2-5	TRBV7-2	many	CASSLGGDLETQYF
TRBJ2-5	TRBV5-1	many	CASSFDQQETQYF
TRBJ1-5	TRBV15	many	CATSPGTGNQPQHF
TRBJ2-2	TRBV13	many	CASSQIAGGLTGELFF
TRBJ1-2	TRBV4-1	few	CASSQDGRGWYGYTF
TRBJ1-2	TRBV6-5	many	CASITGTDYGYTF
TRBJ1-5	TRBV15	.	CATSPRQGENQPQHF
TRBJ1-5	TRBV12-3/TRBV12-4	many	CASSLGGGRFGQPQHF
TRBJ1-1	TRBV13	many	CASSRDRESEAFF
TRBJ1-1	TRBV6-5	many	CASSYSPRLEAFF
TRBJ2-3	TRBV2	many	CASNKGLTDTQYF
TRBJ2-7	TRBV19	.	CASSSPSGRPYEQYF
TRBJ2-4	TRBV6-5	.	CASSYSYRLAKNIQYF
TRBJ2-3	TRBV20-1	few	CSAATSGGARTLPDTQYF
TRBJ2-7	TRBV5-1	many	CASSPGLPLYEQYF